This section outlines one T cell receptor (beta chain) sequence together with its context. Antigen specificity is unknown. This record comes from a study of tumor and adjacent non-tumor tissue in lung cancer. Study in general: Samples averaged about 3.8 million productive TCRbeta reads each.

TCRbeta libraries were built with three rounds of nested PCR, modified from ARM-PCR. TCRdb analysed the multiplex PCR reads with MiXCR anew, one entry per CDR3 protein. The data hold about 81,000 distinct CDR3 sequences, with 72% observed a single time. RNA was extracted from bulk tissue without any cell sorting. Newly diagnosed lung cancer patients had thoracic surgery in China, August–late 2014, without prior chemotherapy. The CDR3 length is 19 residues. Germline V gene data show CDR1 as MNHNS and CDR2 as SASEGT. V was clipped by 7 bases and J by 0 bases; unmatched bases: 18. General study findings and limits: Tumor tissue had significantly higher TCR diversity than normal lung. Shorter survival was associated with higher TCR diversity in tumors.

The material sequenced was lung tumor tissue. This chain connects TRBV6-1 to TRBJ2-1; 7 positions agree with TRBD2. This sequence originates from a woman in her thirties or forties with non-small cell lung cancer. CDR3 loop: CASNKWTSGRLGSYNEQFF. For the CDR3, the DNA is TGTGCCAGCAATAAATGGACTAGTGGGAGGTTGGGCTCCTACAATGAGCAGTTCTTC.